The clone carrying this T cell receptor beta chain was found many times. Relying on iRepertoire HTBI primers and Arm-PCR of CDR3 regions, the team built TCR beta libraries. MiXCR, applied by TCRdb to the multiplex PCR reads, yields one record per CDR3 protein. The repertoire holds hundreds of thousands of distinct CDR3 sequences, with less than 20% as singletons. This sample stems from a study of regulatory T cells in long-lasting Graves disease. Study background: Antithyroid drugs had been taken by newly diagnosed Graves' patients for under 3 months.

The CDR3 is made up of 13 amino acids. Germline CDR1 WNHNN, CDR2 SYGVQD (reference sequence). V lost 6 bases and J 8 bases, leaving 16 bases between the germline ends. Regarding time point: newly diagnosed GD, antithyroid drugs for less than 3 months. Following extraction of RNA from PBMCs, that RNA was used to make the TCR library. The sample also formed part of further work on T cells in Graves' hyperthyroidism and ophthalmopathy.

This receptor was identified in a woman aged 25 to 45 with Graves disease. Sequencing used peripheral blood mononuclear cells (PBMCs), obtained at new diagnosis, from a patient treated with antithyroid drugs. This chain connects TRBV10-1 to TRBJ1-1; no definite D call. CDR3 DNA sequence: TGCGCCAGCAGCCCCCTGACACATTCGGAAGCTTTCTTT. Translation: CASSPLTHSEAFF.